These 10 T cell receptor beta chains share one sample of origin, sequenced in a study of blood T cell repertoires in COVID-19. Sequencing used immunoSEQ multiplex PCR; TCRdb keeps in-frame clones, though not all of them. The table has approximately 190,000 clones, 80% to 85% seen once. Sequencing input: peripheral blood. The receptors shown here come from a human donor in a cohort sampled during active COVID-19.

The chain has TRBV29-1 and TRBJ2-7; TRBD1 matches 7 bases. Germline V gene sequence: CDR1 SQVTM, CDR2 ANQGSEA. J lost 0 bases, V lost 6 bases, and 5 bases had no gene match. CDR3 length: 13 amino acids. The CDR3 spells CSVRTGSSYEQYV. The CDR3 nucleotides read TGCAGCGTAAGGACAGGCAGCTCCTACGAGCAGTACGTC.

This clone was counted a few times. The rearrangement uses TRBV5-5 and TRBJ2-2, with D perhaps TRBD1 (8 bases). Trimming shortened V by 3 bases and J by 7 bases, and 16 bases separated the two germline ends. The CDR3 is 15 amino acids. CDR1 is SGHKS, CDR2 YYEKEE, per germline (reference sequence). The CDR3 spells CASSWEGQAHGELFF. The CDR3 region has the DNA TGTGCCAGCAGCTGGGAGGGACAGGCCCACGGGGAGCTGTTTTTT.

The V call is TRBV20-1, the J call TRBJ2-3; D remains ambiguous. The CDR3 consists of 13 residues. Germline CDR1 DFQATT, CDR2 SNEGSKA (reference sequence). The ends were cut back, 3 bases at V and 2 bases at J, with 9 bases in the middle. The CDR3 DNA sequence: TGCAGTGCTAGTGATAGCTTCACAGATACGCAGTATTTT. Its translation: CSASDSFTDTQYF.

The V gene is TRBV5-1, the J gene TRBJ1-1; D gene unclear. CDR1 is SGHRS, CDR2 YFSETQ, per germline. The CDR3 has 14 residues. V gave up 6 bases and J gave up 1 base, with 13 bases separating them. CDR3 in DNA: TGCGCCAGCATTCTTGACAACGGGAACACTGAAGCTTTCTTT. Protein: CASILDNGNTEAFF.

Regarding this clone: This sequence may be a read error, since a much larger clone differs from it by one base. Other DNA sequences in the same sample also yield this CDR3. The chain carries TRBV29-1 and TRBJ2-3; D is undetermined. The V end was cut by 3 bases, the J end by 0 bases, with 4 bases between. The V gene's germline CDR1 is SQVTM and CDR2 ANQGSEA. This CDR3 spans 12 amino acids. CDR3 loop: CSVERSTDTQYF. Written as DNA, the CDR3 is TGCAGCGTTGAGAGGAGCACAGATACGCAGTATTTT.

The V and J genes are TRBV4-2 and TRBJ2-5; 9 positions match TRBD2. The CDR3 runs 17 residues. The V segment lost 1 base and the J segment 2 bases; nucleotides outside the gene matches: 8. Germline V CDR1 and CDR2: LGHNA, YNFKEQ. The CDR3 here is CASSQGSSGRVQETQYF. The CDR3 DNA sequence: TGTGCCAGCAGCCAAGGGAGTAGCGGGAGAGTACAAGAGACCCAGTACTTC.

The rearrangement uses TRBV10-1 and TRBJ2-1; 10 bases are a match to TRBD2. V trimming: 5 bases; J trimming: 4 bases; junction bases outside the gene matches: 8. This CDR3 comprises 16 residues. Germline values: CDR1 WNHNN, CDR2 SYGVQD (reference sequence). CDR3 sequence: CASSYNSGGSYNEQFF. The CDR3 DNA follows: TGCGCCAGCAGTTACAATAGCGGGGGGTCATACAATGAGCAGTTCTTC.

The chain couples TRBV2 to TRBJ2-6; 9 bases fit TRBD1. V shed 8 bases and J 5 bases; nucleotides not matched to a gene: 19. Germline V gives CDR1 SNHLY, CDR2 FYNNEI. CDR3 length: 19 residues. CDR3 sequence (DNA): TGTGCCAGCCAGGAAAAACCCGGGACAGGGAATTTGAGGGCCAACGTCCTGACTTTC. Protein sequence: CASQEKPGTGNLRANVLTF.

This chain connects TRBV10-3 to TRBJ1-2; 9 bases agree with TRBD1. Germline values: CDR1 ENHRY, CDR2 SYGVKD. The CDR3 has 13 residues. V trimming: 6 bases; J trimming: 7 bases; junction bases outside the gene matches: 6. CDR3 bases: TGTGCCATCAGGGTACAGGGGGCCGGTGGCTACACCTTC. Encoded protein: CAIRVQGAGGYTF.

V gene TRBV9 combines with J gene TRBJ2-5; 7 bases match TRBD1. Germline V gene lookup returns CDR1 SGDLS and CDR2 YYNGEE. This CDR3 contains 13 residues. V lost 3 bases to trimming and J lost 4 bases; unmatched junction nucleotides: 3. CDR3 loop: CASSDGQAETQYF. CDR3 DNA sequence: TGTGCCAGCAGCGACGGACAGGCAGAGACCCAGTACTTC.